The rows below give T cell receptor beta chains drawn from one sample of a study of neurological immune-mediated disorders. TCRdb called the 5' RACE reads again in MiXCR, with one record for every CDR3 protein. The sample contains tens of thousands of distinct CDR3 sequences, around 3.1% of which appear only once. Sequenced: PBMCs. The receptors were sampled from a man between 35 and 55 years old with multiple sclerosis. The CDR3 runs from the conserved cysteine through the conserved F or W. Each record gives: clone size, D gene, J gene, V gene, CDR3 DNA, CDR3 protein. D genes are given only for firm matches. A row's size may be missing; if present it is once, few, many or a size class.

clone size: many; D gene: .; J gene: TRBJ1-2; V gene: TRBV12-3/TRBV12-4; CDR3 DNA: TGTGCCAGCAGTTTCTTTGGGGGCGACTATGGCTACACCTTC; CDR3 protein: CASSFFGGDYGYTF
clone size: many; D gene: .; J gene: TRBJ2-7; V gene: TRBV5-6; CDR3 DNA: TGTGCCAGCAGCTTATTTGGGGGGGCCCCCTACGAGCAGTACTTC; CDR3 protein: CASSLFGGAPYEQYF
clone size: many; D gene: TRBD2; J gene: TRBJ2-5; V gene: TRBV20-1; CDR3 DNA: TGCAGTGCTGGGGGGTCTAGCGGGGGGGCTTCCGAGACCCAGTACTTC; CDR3 protein: CSAGGSSGGASETQYF
clone size: many; D gene: .; J gene: TRBJ2-7; V gene: TRBV29-1; CDR3 DNA: TGCAGCACCAAGGACAGCGCCTACGAGCAGTACTTC; CDR3 protein: CSTKDSAYEQYF
clone size: many; D gene: .; J gene: TRBJ2-2; V gene: TRBV12-3/TRBV12-4; CDR3 DNA: TGTGCCAGCAGCAACCGCGGTGGCACCGGGGAGCTGTTTTTT; CDR3 protein: CASSNRGGTGELFF
clone size: many; D gene: TRBD1; J gene: TRBJ1-3; V gene: TRBV5-6; CDR3 DNA: TGTGCCAGCAGCTGGCTGGACAGGGGGCTCGGAAACACCATATATTTT; CDR3 protein: CASSWLDRGLGNTIYF
clone size: many; D gene: TRBD1; J gene: TRBJ1-1; V gene: TRBV15; CDR3 DNA: TGTGCCACCAGCAGACAGGACAGGGTAGGAGCTTTCTTT; CDR3 protein: CATSRQDRVGAFF
clone size: many; D gene: .; J gene: TRBJ1-3; V gene: TRBV7-2; CDR3 DNA: TGTGCCAGCAGCTTAGAGGCGTACTCTGGAAACACCATATATTTT; CDR3 protein: CASSLEAYSGNTIYF
clone size: many; D gene: TRBD2; J gene: TRBJ2-1; V gene: TRBV20-1; CDR3 DNA: TGCAGTGCTAGAGATCTAGCGGGAGGGTTTAATGAGCAGTTCTTC; CDR3 protein: CSARDLAGGFNEQFF
clone size: .; D gene: .; J gene: TRBJ1-5; V gene: TRBV11-2; CDR3 DNA: TGTGCCAGCAGCTCAAGACAGACTAGTCAGCCCCAGCATTTT; CDR3 protein: CASSSRQTSQPQHF
clone size: .; D gene: .; J gene: TRBJ2-1; V gene: TRBV6-5; CDR3 DNA: TGTGCCAGCAGCCGTACCCGGGACTCCCTAAAGTTCTTC; CDR3 protein: CASSRTRDSLKFF
clone size: many; D gene: .; J gene: TRBJ2-1; V gene: TRBV7-2; CDR3 DNA: TGTGCCAGCAGCCCCTTCAACCACAATGAGCAGTTCTTC; CDR3 protein: CASSPFNHNEQFF
clone size: many; D gene: .; J gene: TRBJ2-6; V gene: TRBV5-1; CDR3 DNA: TGCGCCAGCAGAGAACGGGTCATCTCTGGGGCCAACGTCCTGACTTTC; CDR3 protein: CASRERVISGANVLTF
clone size: many; D gene: TRBD1; J gene: TRBJ1-6; V gene: TRBV5-1; CDR3 DNA: TGCGCCAGCAGCCCGACAGGGATGGGGAATTCACCCCTCCACTTT; CDR3 protein: CASSPTGMGNSPLHF
clone size: many; D gene: TRBD1; J gene: TRBJ2-4; V gene: TRBV6-5; CDR3 DNA: TGTGCCAGCAGTTGGGACAGGGGAAACATTCAGTACTTC; CDR3 protein: CASSWDRGNIQYF
clone size: many; D gene: .; J gene: TRBJ2-7; V gene: TRBV15; CDR3 DNA: TGTGCCACCAGAGAGGGACTGTCGAGAAGCTCCTACGAGCAGTACTTC; CDR3 protein: CATREGLSRSSYEQYF
clone size: many; D gene: TRBD2; J gene: TRBJ2-5; V gene: TRBV9; CDR3 DNA: TGTGCCAGCAGCGTAGGGGCTAGCGGGAGTCTCGGCGAGACCCAGTACTTC; CDR3 protein: CASSVGASGSLGETQYF
clone size: .; D gene: .; J gene: TRBJ1-4; V gene: TRBV30; CDR3 DNA: TGTGCCTGGAGCGAGCAGTCAACTAATGAAAAACTGTTTTTT; CDR3 protein: CAWSEQSTNEKLFF
clone size: many; D gene: .; J gene: TRBJ2-5; V gene: TRBV15; CDR3 DNA: TGTGCCACCAGCAGAGATCGATCGGGGGAGACCCAGTACTTC; CDR3 protein: CATSRDRSGETQYF
clone size: many; D gene: .; J gene: TRBJ1-1; V gene: TRBV4-2; CDR3 DNA: TGTGCCAGCAGCCAACCTTCGCGGGCGGACACTGAAGCTTTCTTT; CDR3 protein: CASSQPSRADTEAFF
clone size: many; D gene: .; J gene: TRBJ2-3; V gene: TRBV2; CDR3 DNA: TGTGCCAGCAGTGAAATGTACACAGATACGCAGTATTTT; CDR3 protein: CASSEMYTDTQYF
clone size: many; D gene: .; J gene: TRBJ2-3; V gene: TRBV5-1; CDR3 DNA: TGCGCCAGCGCTAGCTCGGGGTGGTCAGATACGCAGTATTTT; CDR3 protein: CASASSGWSDTQYF
clone size: many; D gene: .; J gene: TRBJ2-5; V gene: TRBV11-2; CDR3 DNA: TGTGCCAGCAGCTTGGCGTGGGAGACCCAGTACTTC; CDR3 protein: CASSLAWETQYF
clone size: many; D gene: TRBD1; J gene: TRBJ1-6; V gene: TRBV27; CDR3 DNA: TGTGCCAGCGCTTCGATAGGGGGCGTCGGACTCCTCTATAATTCACCCCTCCACTTT; CDR3 protein: CASASIGGVGLLYNSPLHF
clone size: many; D gene: .; J gene: TRBJ2-3; V gene: TRBV5-1; CDR3 DNA: TGCGCCAGCAACCTACAAGGGGCTGAGGCGGATACGCAGTATTTT; CDR3 protein: CASNLQGAEADTQYF
clone size: many; D gene: TRBD1; J gene: TRBJ1-1; V gene: TRBV5-1; CDR3 DNA: TGCGCCAGCAGCTTGGGGACAGGGATACGCGCTGAAGCTTTCTTT; CDR3 protein: CASSLGTGIRAEAFF
clone size: many; D gene: .; J gene: TRBJ1-5; V gene: TRBV5-1; CDR3 DNA: TGCGCCAGCAGCTTAGGGGAAAGCAATCAGCCCCAGCATTTT; CDR3 protein: CASSLGESNQPQHF
clone size: many; D gene: TRBD1; J gene: TRBJ2-7; V gene: TRBV20-1; CDR3 DNA: TGCAGTGCTAGTCGTTCCACCGGGACAGGAACCTACGAGCAGTACTTC; CDR3 protein: CSASRSTGTGTYEQYF
clone size: many; D gene: TRBD1; J gene: TRBJ1-5; V gene: TRBV5-5; CDR3 DNA: TGTGCCAGCAGCTTGGATTGGGACAGGGGACAGCCCCAGCATTTT; CDR3 protein: CASSLDWDRGQPQHF
clone size: many; D gene: .; J gene: TRBJ2-3; V gene: TRBV24-1; CDR3 DNA: TGTGCCACCAGTGATTTGAGGATCCATTTAGGTACGCAGTATTTT; CDR3 protein: CATSDLRIHLGTQYF
clone size: few; D gene: .; J gene: TRBJ1-1; V gene: TRBV7-8; CDR3 DNA: TGTGCCAGCAGCCCTCGGAAAGGGCGCACCCTGAACACTGAAGCTTTCTTT; CDR3 protein: CASSPRKGRTLNTEAFF
clone size: many; D gene: .; J gene: TRBJ1-1; V gene: TRBV10-2; CDR3 DNA: TGCGCCAGCAGTGAGAGGCAGAGCGCTGAAGCTTTCTTT; CDR3 protein: CASSERQSAEAFF
clone size: many; D gene: .; J gene: TRBJ2-7; V gene: TRBV4-1; CDR3 DNA: TGCGCCAGCAGCCAAGACCCCGCCGGGGTAGAATACGAGCAGTACTTC; CDR3 protein: CASSQDPAGVEYEQYF
clone size: many; D gene: TRBD1; J gene: TRBJ1-5; V gene: TRBV9; CDR3 DNA: TGTGCCAGCAGCGGGACAGGGGACAATCAGCCCCAGCATTTT; CDR3 protein: CASSGTGDNQPQHF
clone size: many; D gene: .; J gene: TRBJ2-1; V gene: TRBV20-1; CDR3 DNA: TGCAGTGCTAGGGATTCCTACAATGAGCAGTTCTTC; CDR3 protein: CSARDSYNEQFF
clone size: many; D gene: .; J gene: TRBJ1-1; V gene: TRBV5-1; CDR3 DNA: TGCGCCAGCAGCTTGGGGGGGGTCAACACTGAAGCTTTCTTT; CDR3 protein: CASSLGGVNTEAFF
clone size: many; D gene: .; J gene: TRBJ2-5; V gene: TRBV11-1; CDR3 DNA: TGTGCCAGCAGCTTAGGGGAAGAGACCCAGTACTTC; CDR3 protein: CASSLGEETQYF
clone size: many; D gene: TRBD2; J gene: TRBJ2-2; V gene: TRBV5-1; CDR3 DNA: TGCGCCAGCAGCTTGGAGTATTCCCCGGGGACTAGTGATGCCGGGGAGCTGTTTTTT; CDR3 protein: CASSLEYSPGTSDAGELFF
clone size: many; D gene: TRBD2; J gene: TRBJ2-3; V gene: TRBV20-1; CDR3 DNA: TGCAGTGCAAAGGGACTAGCGGCCACAGATACGCAGTATTTT; CDR3 protein: CSAKGLAATDTQYF
clone size: few; D gene: TRBD2; J gene: TRBJ2-3; V gene: TRBV5-5; CDR3 DNA: TGTGCCAGCAGTCGGGACTACCCACAGGGCACAGATACGCAGTATTTT; CDR3 protein: CASSRDYPQGTDTQYF
clone size: many; D gene: .; J gene: TRBJ2-1; V gene: TRBV5-6; CDR3 DNA: TGTGCCAGCAGCGTACCCGGGACAACCTCCTACAATGAGCAGTTCTTC; CDR3 protein: CASSVPGTTSYNEQFF
clone size: many; D gene: .; J gene: TRBJ2-3; V gene: TRBV2; CDR3 DNA: TGTGCCAGCACCTCGTCCGGGTTGGCAGATACGCAGTATTTT; CDR3 protein: CASTSSGLADTQYF
clone size: many; D gene: .; J gene: TRBJ1-1; V gene: TRBV20-1; CDR3 DNA: TGCAGTGCTAGAGAGAACCGCGGGAACACTGAAGCTTTCTTT; CDR3 protein: CSARENRGNTEAFF
clone size: many; D gene: .; J gene: TRBJ1-1; V gene: TRBV7-9; CDR3 DNA: TGTGCCAGCGGACAGAGGAACACTGAAGCTTTCTTT; CDR3 protein: CASGQRNTEAFF
clone size: many; D gene: TRBD1; J gene: TRBJ1-5; V gene: TRBV20-1; CDR3 DNA: TGCAGTGCTAGATCCCGGACAGGGGACAGCAATCAGCCCCAGCATTTT; CDR3 protein: CSARSRTGDSNQPQHF
clone size: many; D gene: .; J gene: TRBJ2-2; V gene: TRBV29-1; CDR3 DNA: TGCAGCGTAGGAAGGAACACCGGGGAGCTGTTTTTT; CDR3 protein: CSVGRNTGELFF
clone size: many; D gene: .; J gene: TRBJ1-2; V gene: TRBV7-2; CDR3 DNA: TGTGCCAGCAGCCCGGACGGCCTGGGCGGCTACACCTTC; CDR3 protein: CASSPDGLGGYTF
clone size: many; D gene: .; J gene: TRBJ2-1; V gene: TRBV5-1; CDR3 DNA: TGCGCCAGCAGCTTGACGGGACGGAGTAATGAGCAGTTCTTC; CDR3 protein: CASSLTGRSNEQFF
clone size: many; D gene: .; J gene: TRBJ1-3; V gene: TRBV18; CDR3 DNA: TGTGCCAGCTCGCCTCCAGGGGCCACTGGAAACACCATATATTTT; CDR3 protein: CASSPPGATGNTIYF
clone size: many; D gene: .; J gene: TRBJ1-6; V gene: TRBV12-3/TRBV12-4; CDR3 DNA: TGTGCCAGCAGTTTAAGTACAGCTGGCTATAATTCACCCCTCCACTTT; CDR3 protein: CASSLSTAGYNSPLHF
clone size: many; D gene: .; J gene: TRBJ2-1; V gene: TRBV5-1; CDR3 DNA: TGCGCCAGCAGCCGACTTGGGGACAATGAGCAGTTCTTC; CDR3 protein: CASSRLGDNEQFF
clone size: many; D gene: TRBD1; J gene: TRBJ2-1; V gene: TRBV7-7; CDR3 DNA: TGTGCCAGCAGCAGCTTGACAGGGTACAATGAGCAGTTCTTC; CDR3 protein: CASSSLTGYNEQFF
clone size: many; D gene: .; J gene: TRBJ2-4; V gene: TRBV30; CDR3 DNA: TGTGCCTGGAGTAATGGGGGATTTCAGTACTTC; CDR3 protein: CAWSNGGFQYF
clone size: many; D gene: TRBD1; J gene: TRBJ1-6; V gene: TRBV6-1; CDR3 DNA: TGTGCCATCAAGGGACAGGGGGCGATCGGGGTTTCACCCCTCCACTTT; CDR3 protein: CAIKGQGAIGVSPLHF
clone size: many; D gene: TRBD1; J gene: TRBJ2-3; V gene: TRBV9; CDR3 DNA: TGTGCCAGCAGCTCCCGACAGGGTAGCGCAGATACGCAGTATTTT; CDR3 protein: CASSSRQGSADTQYF
clone size: many; D gene: .; J gene: TRBJ2-2; V gene: TRBV7-2; CDR3 DNA: TGTGCCAGCAGCTTAGAACTTTTCACCGGGGAGCTGTTTTTT; CDR3 protein: CASSLELFTGELFF
clone size: many; D gene: .; J gene: TRBJ1-1; V gene: TRBV20-1; CDR3 DNA: TGCATGGGGGAACTGAACACTGAAGCTTTCTTT; CDR3 protein: CMGELNTEAFF
clone size: many; D gene: TRBD1; J gene: TRBJ1-4; V gene: TRBV7-9; CDR3 DNA: TGTGCCAGCAGCTTCGACAGGGATAATGAAAAACTGTTTTTT; CDR3 protein: CASSFDRDNEKLFF
clone size: many; D gene: TRBD2; J gene: TRBJ2-3; V gene: TRBV12-3/TRBV12-4; CDR3 DNA: TGTGCCAGCAGTTTATTGGCGGGAGTTGGCACAGATACGCAGTATTTT; CDR3 protein: CASSLLAGVGTDTQYF
clone size: many; D gene: .; J gene: TRBJ2-7; V gene: TRBV12-3/TRBV12-4; CDR3 DNA: TGTGCCAGCAGTCGGTTTCGCGGAAATACCTACGAGCAGTACTTC; CDR3 protein: CASSRFRGNTYEQYF